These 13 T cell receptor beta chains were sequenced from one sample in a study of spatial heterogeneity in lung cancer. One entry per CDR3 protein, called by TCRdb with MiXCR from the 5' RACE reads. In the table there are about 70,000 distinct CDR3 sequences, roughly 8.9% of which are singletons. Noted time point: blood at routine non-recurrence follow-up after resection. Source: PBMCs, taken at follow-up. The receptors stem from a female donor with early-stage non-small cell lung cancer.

The CDR3 reads CASNPTGAAYEQYF. DNA for the CDR3: TGTGCCAGTAACCCGACTGGGGCCGCCTACGAGCAGTACTTC. The chain joins TRBV19 to TRBJ2-7; a possible D gene is TRBD1 (5 bases). V was pared by 7 bases and J by 2 bases, with 15 bases between. Per the germline V gene, CDR1 is LNHDA and CDR2 is SQIVND (reference sequence). This CDR3 has 14 residues.

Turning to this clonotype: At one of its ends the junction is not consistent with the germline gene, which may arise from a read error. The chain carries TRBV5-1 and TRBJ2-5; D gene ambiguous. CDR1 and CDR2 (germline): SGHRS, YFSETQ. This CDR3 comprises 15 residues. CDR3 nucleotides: TGCGCCACCAGCTTGAACCCATCAGGAGAAGAGACCCAGTACTTC. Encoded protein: CATSLNPSGEETQYF.

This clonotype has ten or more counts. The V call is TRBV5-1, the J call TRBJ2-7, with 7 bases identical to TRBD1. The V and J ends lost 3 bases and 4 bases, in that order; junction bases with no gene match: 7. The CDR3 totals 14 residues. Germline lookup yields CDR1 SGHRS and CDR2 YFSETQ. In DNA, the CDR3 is TGCGCCAGCAGCTCAACGACAGGGCGGTACGAGCAGTACTTC. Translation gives CASSSTTGRYEQYF.

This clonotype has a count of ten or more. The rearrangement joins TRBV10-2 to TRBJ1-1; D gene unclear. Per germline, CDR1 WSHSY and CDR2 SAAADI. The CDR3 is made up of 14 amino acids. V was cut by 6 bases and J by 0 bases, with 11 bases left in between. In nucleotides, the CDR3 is TGCGCCAGCAGCATGAGTGGGATGAACACTGAAGCTTTCTTT. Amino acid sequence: CASSMSGMNTEAFF.

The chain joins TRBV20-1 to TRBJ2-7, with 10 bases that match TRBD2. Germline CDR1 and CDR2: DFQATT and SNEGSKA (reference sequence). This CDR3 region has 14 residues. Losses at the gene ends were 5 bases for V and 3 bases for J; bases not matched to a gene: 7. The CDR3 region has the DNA TGCAGTGCTCCCCTGATAGCGGGAGGCTACGAGCAGTACTTC. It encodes CSAPLIAGGYEQYF.

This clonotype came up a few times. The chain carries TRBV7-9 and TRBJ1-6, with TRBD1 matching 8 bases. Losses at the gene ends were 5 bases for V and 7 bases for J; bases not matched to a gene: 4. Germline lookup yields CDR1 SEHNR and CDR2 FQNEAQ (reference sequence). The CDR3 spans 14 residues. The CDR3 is CASSPHRGNSPLHF. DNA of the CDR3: TGTGCCAGCAGCCCTCACAGGGGGAATTCACCCCTCCACTTT.

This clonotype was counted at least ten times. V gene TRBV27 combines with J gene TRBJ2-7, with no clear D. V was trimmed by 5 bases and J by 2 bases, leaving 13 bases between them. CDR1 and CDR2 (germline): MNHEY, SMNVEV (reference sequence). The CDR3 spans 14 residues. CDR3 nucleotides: TGTGCCAGCAGTAGCTCGGTCTCTACCTACGAGCAGTACTTC. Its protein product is CASSSSVSTYEQYF.

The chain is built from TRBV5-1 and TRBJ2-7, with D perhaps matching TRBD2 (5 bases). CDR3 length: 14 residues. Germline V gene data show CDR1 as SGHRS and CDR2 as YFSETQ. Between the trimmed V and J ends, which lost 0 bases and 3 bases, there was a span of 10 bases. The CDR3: CASSLAIGNYEQYF. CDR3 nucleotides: TGCGCCAGCAGCTTGGCCATCGGGAACTACGAGCAGTACTTC.

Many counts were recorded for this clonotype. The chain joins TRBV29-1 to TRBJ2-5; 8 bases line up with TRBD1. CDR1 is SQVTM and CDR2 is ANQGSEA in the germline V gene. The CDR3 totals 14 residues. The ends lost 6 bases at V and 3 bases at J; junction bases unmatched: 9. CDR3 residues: CSVSKTDREETQYF. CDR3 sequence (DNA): TGCAGCGTCTCTAAAACGGACAGGGAAGAGACCCAGTACTTC. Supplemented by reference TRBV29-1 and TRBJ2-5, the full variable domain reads SAVISQKPSRDICQRGTSLTIQCQVDSQVTMMFWYRQQPGQSLTLIATANQGSEATYESGFVIDKFPISRPNLTFSTLTVSNMSPEDSSIYLCSVSKTDREETQYFGPGTRLLVL.

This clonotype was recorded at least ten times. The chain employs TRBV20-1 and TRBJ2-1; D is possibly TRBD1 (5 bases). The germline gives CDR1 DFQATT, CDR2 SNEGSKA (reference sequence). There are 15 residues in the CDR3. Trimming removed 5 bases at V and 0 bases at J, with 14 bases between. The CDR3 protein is CSAHRGSTSYNEQFF. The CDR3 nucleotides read TGCAGTGCTCATAGGGGATCCACCTCCTACAATGAGCAGTTCTTC.

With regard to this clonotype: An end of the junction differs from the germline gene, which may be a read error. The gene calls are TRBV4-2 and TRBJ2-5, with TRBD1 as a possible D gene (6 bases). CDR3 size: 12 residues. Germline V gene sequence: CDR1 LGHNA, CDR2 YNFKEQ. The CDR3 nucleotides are TGTGCCAGCAGCCAGGCAGGGGAGACCCAGAACTTC. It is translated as CASSQAGETQNF.

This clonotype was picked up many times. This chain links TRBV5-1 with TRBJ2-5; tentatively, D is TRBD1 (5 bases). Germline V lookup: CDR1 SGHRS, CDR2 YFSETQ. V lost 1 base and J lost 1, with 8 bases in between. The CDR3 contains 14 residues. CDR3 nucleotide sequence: TGCGCCAGCAGCTTGAAGGGGCGCCAAGAGACCCAGTACTTC. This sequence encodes CASSLKGRQETQYF.

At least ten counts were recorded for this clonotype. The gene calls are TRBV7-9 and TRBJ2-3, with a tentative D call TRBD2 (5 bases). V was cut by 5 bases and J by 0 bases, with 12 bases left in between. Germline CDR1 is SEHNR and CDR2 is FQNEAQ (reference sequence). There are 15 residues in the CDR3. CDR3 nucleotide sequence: TGTGCCAGCAGCCAAGTGACTACTAGCACAGATACGCAGTATTTT. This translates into CASSQVTTSTDTQYF.